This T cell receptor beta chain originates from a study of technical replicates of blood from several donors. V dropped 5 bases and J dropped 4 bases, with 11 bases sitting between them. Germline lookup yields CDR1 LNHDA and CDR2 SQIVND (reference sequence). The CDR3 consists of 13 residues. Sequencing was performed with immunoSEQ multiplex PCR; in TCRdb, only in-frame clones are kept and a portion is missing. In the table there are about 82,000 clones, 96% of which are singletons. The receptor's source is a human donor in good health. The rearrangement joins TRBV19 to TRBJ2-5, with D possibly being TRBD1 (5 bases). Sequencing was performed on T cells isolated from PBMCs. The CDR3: CASSVTRGETQYF. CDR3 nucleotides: TGTGCCAGTAGTGTAACAAGGGGAGAGACCCAGTACTTC. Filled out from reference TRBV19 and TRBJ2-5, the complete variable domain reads DGGITQSPKYLFRKEGQNVTLSCEQNLNHDAMYWYRQDPGQGLRLIYYSQIVNDFQKGDIAEGYSVSREKKESFPLTVTSAQKNPTAFYLCASSVTRGETQYFGPGTRLLVL.